Listed below are T cell receptor beta chains from one sample, sequenced in a study of blood T cell repertoires in COVID-19. The protocol was immunoSEQ multiplex PCR, while the TCRdb copy is restricted to in-frame clones and leaves out a portion. Here the sample spans approximately 70,000 clones, around 83% being singletons. The sequencing sample was made of peripheral blood. The receptors come from a man in his 70s with active COVID-19. Each CDR3 is given with its conserved first and last residue. The order of the fields is D gene, V gene, clone size, J gene, CDR3 protein. D genes are given only for firm matches. Some rows have no size entry. The others give once, few or many, or a class for an expanded clone.

D: TRBD1
V: TRBV10-3
size: -
J: TRBJ2-7
CDR3: CAISESGTGPYEQYF

D: -
V: TRBV7-3
size: -
J: TRBJ2-5
CDR3: CASSLKRGETQYF

D: TRBD2
V: TRBV3-1/TRBV3-2
size: -
J: TRBJ2-1
CDR3: CASSQPGTSWFF

D: TRBD1
V: TRBV28
size: -
J: TRBJ2-3
CDR3: CASSLFGTGTDTQYF

D: -
V: TRBV29-1
size: -
J: TRBJ2-7
CDR3: CSVRPSPPHYEQYF

D: -
V: TRBV10-3
size: once
J: TRBJ2-5
CDR3: CAISESWAGPGLQETQYF

D: -
V: TRBV2
size: few
J: TRBJ2-7
CDR3: CASSEGTYTYEQYF

D: -
V: TRBV13
size: -
J: TRBJ1-5
CDR3: CASSPGGGQPQHF

D: -
V: TRBV7-3
size: -
J: TRBJ2-7
CDR3: CASSRTETGHEQYF

D: TRBD1
V: TRBV19
size: -
J: TRBJ2-6
CDR3: CASSPGQGPAGANVLTF

D: TRBD1
V: TRBV5-1
size: -
J: TRBJ1-1
CDR3: CASSRDREPREAFF

D: TRBD1
V: TRBV7-8
size: -
J: TRBJ1-3
CDR3: CASSLGDRSGTIYF

D: -
V: TRBV7-9
size: once
J: TRBJ2-7
CDR3: CASTGDRYEQYF

D: TRBD1
V: TRBV28
size: -
J: TRBJ1-4
CDR3: CASTVGTGAGEKLFF

D: -
V: TRBV21-1
size: -
J: TRBJ2-1
CDR3: CASVGAGGPEVEQFF

D: -
V: TRBV6-5
size: -
J: TRBJ1-5
CDR3: CASSPGPGGNQPQHF

D: -
V: TRBV28
size: -
J: TRBJ2-7
CDR3: CASSLGQGRALNYEQYF

D: TRBD1
V: TRBV11-3
size: once
J: TRBJ2-1
CDR3: CASSRGQGPHNEQFF

D: TRBD2
V: TRBV29-1
size: -
J: TRBJ2-2
CDR3: CSVAPTVAGGTGELFF

D: -
V: TRBV15
size: -
J: TRBJ2-1
CDR3: CATSRGWHEQFF